This T cell receptor (beta chain) was recorded in a study of tumor-infiltrating lymphocytes in primary liver carcinoma. Researchers drew blood RNA from unsorted whole blood and extracted germline DNA as well. The CDR3 extends over 14 amino acids. From germline, CDR1 is ENHRY and CDR2 SYGVKD. Trimming cost V 10 bases and J 3 bases; bases outside gene matches: 9. In this sample, this clonotype turned up many times. From approximately 0.5 ug of total RNA, TCR beta-specific cDNA was reverse-transcribed using a constant-region primer. Employing slightly modified ARM-PCR, three nested multiplex PCR rounds were run, and these gave rise to the TCR beta libraries. A C-beta reverse primer and TRBV1-TRBV30 forward primers served in each of the first two PCR rounds, at ten to eleven cycles apiece. TCRdb re-called the multiplex PCR reads through MiXCR, storing one row per CDR3 protein. This table holds approximately 330,000 distinct CDR3 sequences, 65% found once.

The receptor was derived from a man aged 35 to 55 with primary liver carcinoma and hepatitis B virus infection. What was sequenced was peripheral blood. V is TRBV10-3 and J is TRBJ1-1; 9 bases are a match to TRBD1. CDR3 residues: CATHTGGRDTEAFF. The CDR3 nucleotides read TGTGCCACGCACACAGGGGGCCGCGACACTGAAGCTTTCTTT.